The 16 T cell receptor beta chains listed next were all sequenced from one sample in a study of blood T cell repertoires in COVID-19. The protocol was immunoSEQ multiplex PCR, while the TCRdb copy is restricted to in-frame clones and leaves out a portion. Of around 140,000 clones in the sample, approximately 88% were seen once. Sequencing input: peripheral blood. These receptors all come from a woman aged 45-65 years with acute or convalescent COVID-19.

The chain is built from TRBV14 and TRBJ1-2; TRBD1 matches 10 bases. This CDR3 has 14 residues. Germline assignment: CDR1 SGHDN and CDR2 FVKESK. The V gene end was trimmed by 3 bases and the J gene end by 7 bases; junction bases not matched to a gene: 5. In DNA, the CDR3 is TGTGCCAGCAGCCATCTTGGGACAGGGGCTGGCTACACCTTC. Its protein is CASSHLGTGAGYTF.

This clone was recorded only once. The chain is built from TRBV6-5 and TRBJ1-1; 9 bases are shared with TRBD1. CDR1 is MNHEY, CDR2 SVGAGI, per germline. The V gene end was trimmed by 5 bases and the J gene end by 4 bases; junction bases not matched to a gene: 8. The CDR3 length is 15 residues. The CDR3 spells CASSTQGARVTEAFF. CDR3 nucleotides: TGTGCCAGCAGTACACAGGGGGCTCGCGTCACTGAAGCTTTCTTT.

V usage is TRBV11-2 and J usage is TRBJ1-3; tentatively, D is TRBD1 (5 bases). Trimming shortened V by 5 bases and J by 2 bases, and 16 bases separated the two germline ends. This CDR3 is 16 amino acids long. Germline V lookup: CDR1 SGHAT, CDR2 FQNNGV. The CDR3 protein is CASSNTGGVPGNTIYF. As DNA, the CDR3 is TGTGCCAGCAGCAATACAGGTGGGGTACCTGGAAACACCATATATTTT.

The chain's CDR3 is CASSLGDSYNSPLHF. CDR3 in DNA: TGTGCCAGCAGCTTGGGAGACTCCTATAATTCACCCCTCCACTTT. The chain has TRBV5-5 and TRBJ1-6, with D unclear. The V gene lost 0 bases and the J gene lost 0 bases, with 4 bases spanning the gap. The germline V gene has CDR1 SGHKS and CDR2 YYEKEE (reference sequence). This CDR3 is built from 15 residues.

The chain employs TRBV28 and TRBJ2-1; 7 nucleotides line up with TRBD2. Germline V lookup: CDR1 MDHEN, CDR2 SYDVKM. There are 16 residues in the CDR3. Trimming at V came to 7 bases and at J to 4 bases, leaving 13 bases not matched to a gene. The CDR3 sequence: CASKHSLGGGYNEQFF. CDR3 sequence (DNA): TGTGCCAGCAAACACAGTTTGGGGGGAGGGTACAATGAGCAGTTCTTC.

This chain uses TRBV7-9 with TRBJ1-5; 10 bases fit TRBD1. CDR1 SEHNR and CDR2 FQNEAQ come from the germline V gene (reference sequence). V lost 0 bases and J lost 4; bases outside the gene matches: 6. The CDR3 consists of 17 residues. The CDR3 DNA reads as TGTGCCAGCAGCTTAGCTTCGGGACAGGGGCTAAATCAGCCCCAGCATTTT. It encodes CASSLASGQGLNQPQHF.

The V gene is TRBV27, the J gene TRBJ1-3; 8 bases agree with TRBD1. From germline, CDR1 is MNHEY and CDR2 SMNVEV (reference sequence). This CDR3 region has 14 residues. J gave up 2 bases and V 6 bases, and 3 bases lay outside the gene matches. The DNA of the CDR3 is TGTGCCAGCAGGGGACAGGAGACTGGAAACACCATATATTTT. Translated, it gives CASRGQETGNTIYF.

This sequence joins TRBV7-9 and TRBJ1-6; no definite D call. With 9 bases removed from V and 0 bases from J, the gap between germline ends came to 12 bases. The CDR3 sequence is 15 residues long. Germline values: CDR1 SEHNR, CDR2 FQNEAQ (reference sequence). This chain's CDR3 is CARTTFGSYNSPLHF. As DNA, the CDR3 is TGTGCCAGGACGACTTTCGGCTCCTATAATTCACCCCTCCACTTT.

Concerning this clone itself: Its ends do not fully match the called genes, so a read error is possible. The chain uses TRBV19 and TRBJ2-5, with 9 bases lining up with TRBD1. CDR1 is LNHDA, CDR2 SQIVND, per germline (reference sequence). The length of the CDR3 is 14 residues. The CDR3 protein is CASSGTGIQVTQYF. CDR3 DNA: TGTGCCAGTAGTGGGACAGGGATCCAAGTGACCCAGTACTTC. Full variable domain (missing parts from reference TRBV19 and TRBJ2-5): DGGITQSPKYLFRKEGQNVTLSCEQNLNHDAMYWYRQDPGQGLRLIYYSQIVNDFQKGDIAEGYSVSREKKESFPLTVTSAQKNPTAFYLCASSGTGIQVTQYFGPGTRLLVL.

The rearrangement uses TRBV27 and TRBJ2-5; D is possibly TRBD1 (7 bases). The CDR3 length is 15 residues. The V and J ends lost 5 bases and 4 bases respectively, with 17 bases between them. The V gene's germline CDR1 is MNHEY and CDR2 SMNVEV (reference sequence). CDR3 loop: CASSTPDRRGETQYF. CDR3 DNA: TGTGCCAGCAGTACCCCGGACAGGCGGGGAGAGACCCAGTACTTC.

The chain joins TRBV7-9 to TRBJ2-3; 7 positions match TRBD2. After removal of 4 bases from V and 5 bases from J, the junction contained 12 bases not matched to a gene. The V gene's germline CDR1 is SEHNR and CDR2 FQNEAQ (reference sequence). The CDR3 loop spans 16 amino acids. As DNA, the CDR3 is TGTGCCAGCAGCTCCCGGTTCGCGGGAGCGGGAGATACGCAGTATTTT. Its protein product is CASSSRFAGAGDTQYF.

The CDR3 DNA is TGTGCCAGCAGCACCTTTGAGACAGGGGAGGAGACCCAGTACTTC. This gives the protein CASSTFETGEETQYF. The chain links TRBV7-9 to TRBJ2-5; 8 bases fit TRBD1. The V gene end was trimmed by 5 bases and the J gene end by 5 bases; junction bases not matched to a gene: 10. The CDR3 runs 15 residues. The V gene's germline CDR1 is SEHNR and CDR2 FQNEAQ (reference sequence).

V gene TRBV5-1 combines with J gene TRBJ2-5; the match to TRBD2 covers 8 bases. V dropped 1 base and J dropped 2; count of bases not matched to a gene: 10. CDR1 and CDR2 from the germline V gene are SGHRS and YFSETQ. The CDR3 totals 17 residues. CDR3 protein: CASSLRPREGRQETQYF. The CDR3 DNA follows: TGCGCCAGCAGCTTGAGGCCCCGGGAGGGCCGTCAAGAGACCCAGTACTTC. Based on the CDR3 plus reference TRBV5-1 and TRBJ2-5, the full variable domain is KAGVTQTPRYLIKTRGQQVTLSCSPISGHRSVSWYQQTPGQGLQFLFEYFSETQRNKGNFPGRFSGRQFSNSRSEMNVSTLELGDSALYLCASSLRPREGRQETQYFGPGTRLLVL.

J is TRBJ1-2 and V is TRBV3-1 (or the pseudogene TRBV3-2); D might be TRBD1 (5 bases). Trimming removed 0 bases from V and 2 bases from J, with 16 bases in between. This CDR3 region has 17 residues. From germline, CDR1 is LGHDT and CDR2 YNNKEL (reference sequence). CDR3 bases: TGTGCCAGCAGCCAAGATCCCCCGGGGGGGGGAAACTATGGCTACACCTTC. This translates into CASSQDPPGGGNYGYTF.

Only a few counts were recorded for this clone. The sample carries other DNA sequences with the same CDR3. The genes are TRBV27 and TRBJ1-1; the D gene is possibly TRBD1 (5 bases). Looked up from germline, CDR1 is MNHEY and CDR2 is SMNVEV (reference sequence). The CDR3 has 12 amino acids. V was clipped by 5 bases and J by 4 bases, with 8 bases between them. DNA for the CDR3: TGTGCCAGCAGTGCAGGGATCACTGAAGCTTTCTTT. Translated: CASSAGITEAFF.

This chain joins TRBV4-2 and TRBJ1-2, with D uncertain. V was trimmed by 0 bases and J by 0 bases, leaving 8 bases between them. Germline V gives CDR1 LGHNA, CDR2 YNFKEQ. The CDR3 has 15 amino acids. CDR3 nucleotide sequence: TGTGCCAGCAGCCAAGACGCGGCGGCTAACTATGGCTACACCTTC. Amino acids: CASSQDAAANYGYTF.